This T cell receptor (beta chain) was sequenced for a study of T cells in Graves' hyperthyroidism and ophthalmopathy. Study-wide points: The model made its ophthalmopathy prediction, and onset followed a median roughly 6.5 months later. In blood, most of the thyroid clonotypes expanded above 0.001 were also present.

The CDR3 spans 13 residues. V gave up 5 bases and J gave up 8 bases, with 16 bases separating them. Germline V lookup: CDR1 DFQATT, CDR2 SNEGSKA (reference sequence). This clonotype was seen a handful of times. Its specificity is not known. Authors of the study amplified TCR beta CDR3 regions from RNA transcripts. A set of HTBI primers served as the primers for a first-round RT-PCR of the TCR CDR3. TCRdb used MiXCR to reprocess the multiplex PCR reads, holding one entry per CDR3 protein. Counted here are 500,000 to 650,000 distinct CDR3 sequences, roughly 15% occurring once; the ten biggest clones make up 15% to 20%. Clinical symptoms, serum thyroxine, TRAb, thyroid ultrasound and orbital computed tomography informed diagnoses. About 10 ml fresh peripheral blood yielded the PBMCs.

V gene TRBV20-1 combines with J gene TRBJ2-1, with a tentative D call TRBD1 (6 bases). This receptor was identified in a young woman with Graves' ophthalmopathy. Material: blood. This CDR3 reads CSAPPAGVDEQFF. CDR3 sequence (DNA): TGCAGTGCTCCGCCGGCAGGGGTTGATGAGCAGTTCTTC.